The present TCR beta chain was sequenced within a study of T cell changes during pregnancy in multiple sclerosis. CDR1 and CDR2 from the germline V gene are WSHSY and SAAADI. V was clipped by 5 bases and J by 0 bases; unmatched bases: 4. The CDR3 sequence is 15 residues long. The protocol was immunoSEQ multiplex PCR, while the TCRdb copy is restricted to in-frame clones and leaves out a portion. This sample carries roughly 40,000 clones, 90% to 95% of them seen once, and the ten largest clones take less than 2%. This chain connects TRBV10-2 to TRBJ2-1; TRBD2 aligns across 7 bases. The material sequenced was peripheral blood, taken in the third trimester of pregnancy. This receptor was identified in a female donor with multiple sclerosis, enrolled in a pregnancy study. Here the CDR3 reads CASSPASGSYNEQFF. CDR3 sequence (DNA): TGCGCCAGCAGTCCGGCTAGCGGCTCCTACAATGAGCAGTTCTTC.